This entry lists 3 T cell receptor beta chains sequenced from one sample in a study of blood T cell repertoires in COVID-19. Sequencing used immunoSEQ multiplex PCR; TCRdb keeps in-frame clones, though not all of them. Of approximately 80,000 clones in the sample, 85% were seen once. Sequences were obtained from peripheral blood. These receptors came from a man aged 50 to 59 with COVID-19, enrolled during active disease.

The CDR3 DNA is TGTGCCAGTAGTATAATTCGGGACGGGGGAAACAATGAGCAGTTCTTC. This encodes CASSIIRDGGNNEQFF. The chain has TRBV19 and TRBJ2-1; perhaps TRBD2 as D (6 bases). Germline V lookup: CDR1 LNHDA, CDR2 SQIVND (reference sequence). Trimming removed 2 bases from V and 5 bases from J, with 16 bases in between. The CDR3 has 16 amino acids.

The CDR3 nucleotides read TGTGCCAGCAGCGTCTCAGGGGCTGGGGCCAACGTCCTGACTTTC. This codes for CASSVSGAGANVLTF. J is TRBJ2-6 and V is TRBV7-6; the D gene is possibly TRBD1 (6 bases). Germline CDR1 and CDR2: SGHVS and FNYEAQ. The CDR3 spans 15 residues. V was pared by 5 bases and J by 2 bases, with 10 bases between.

This rearrangement joins TRBV5-1 to TRBJ1-2; 12 nucleotides match TRBD1. Per germline, CDR1 SGHRS and CDR2 YFSETQ. The CDR3 loop spans 16 amino acids. Trimming at V came to 6 bases and at J to 7 bases, leaving 13 bases not matched to a gene. The DNA for the CDR3 is TGCGCCAGCATCCCCGAGTCGGGACAGGGGGCGATTGGCTACACCTTC. Its protein product is CASIPESGQGAIGYTF.